What follows are 24 T cell receptor beta chains derived from one specimen sequenced in a study of response to subunit inactivated influenza vaccine (dated by TCRdb to the late 2010s). Library prep was done by RT-PCR. TCRdb records Illumina HiSeq 2500 as the sequencer. TCRdb's own reprocessing of the public reads used fastp at Q25 and MiXCR and kept productive beta chains. Every entry covers one CDR3 protein and lists the most common genes and DNA from its rows. The sample records about half a million distinct CDR3 sequences, 10% to 11% of which are singletons. More than 10% of the sample is taken by the ten largest. The time point label, read with the paper, signifies: 40 to 45 days after influenza vaccine administration. Here the sequenced sample was PBMCs from blood, taken around seven weeks after vaccination. The receptors stem from a man aged 45-60 years who received an inactivated influenza vaccine. Donor details come from another sample of the same person, matched by shared clones.

This clonotype was counted at least ten times. The gene calls are TRBV5-1 and TRBJ2-2; D call uncertain. Germline V gives CDR1 SGHRS, CDR2 YFSETQ. CDR3 length equals 12 residues. V lost 5 bases and J 7 bases, leaving 9 bases between the germline ends. CDR3 sequence (DNA): TGCGCCAGCAGACAAGAGGTCGGGGAGCTGTTTTTT. This gives the protein CASRQEVGELFF.

This clonotype has a handful of counts. This sequence joins TRBV4-3 and TRBJ2-1; 11 nucleotides align to TRBD2. V dropped 0 bases and J dropped 9; count of bases not matched to a gene: 10. The V gene's germline CDR1 is LGHNA and CDR2 YSLEER. This CDR3 comprises 17 residues. As DNA, the CDR3 is TGCGCCAGCAGCCAAGATTGGGCTAGCGGGGGGAATCCTGAGCAGTTCTTC. This encodes CASSQDWASGGNPEQFF.

V gene TRBV5-4 combines with J gene TRBJ2-3, with D hard to call. The CDR3 is 12 residues long. In germline, CDR1 is SGHNT, CDR2 YYREEE (reference sequence). Trimming took 1 base from V and 6 from J, leaving 6 bases between them. As DNA, the CDR3 is TGTGCCAGCAGCTTGTATCTGGATACGCAGTATTTT. The encoded protein is CASSLYLDTQYF.

This chain uses TRBV10-3 with TRBJ1-1; no firm D call. Germline loops: CDR1 ENHRY, CDR2 SYGVKD. There are 15 residues in the CDR3. The V gene lost 0 bases and the J gene lost 5 bases, with 13 bases spanning the gap. The CDR3 coding sequence is TGTGCCATCAGTGAGTCGCCCGGAAGCGGGACTGAAGCTTTCTTT. As protein: CAISESPGSGTEAFF.

This clonotype was observed a few times. This chain uses TRBV29-1 with TRBJ2-7, with a tentative D call TRBD1 (6 bases). Germline assignment: CDR1 SQVTM and CDR2 ANQGSEA. CDR3 length equals 13 residues. Trimming shortened V by 3 bases and J by 4 bases, and 13 bases separated the two germline ends. This CDR3 is CSVEGVGQYEQYF. DNA of the CDR3: TGCAGCGTTGAGGGGGTTGGACAGTACGAGCAGTACTTC.

The rearrangement joins TRBV12-3 or TRBV12-4 to TRBJ2-1; D is perhaps TRBD2 (7 bases). The V gene lost 5 bases and the J gene lost 3 bases, with 14 bases spanning the gap. The CDR3 spans 15 residues. The CDR3 DNA follows: TGTGCCAGCAGTGCCTACAGGGACTACTACAATGAGCAGTTCTTC. Its protein product is CASSAYRDYYNEQFF.

V usage is TRBV5-1 and J usage is TRBJ1-5; D gene uncertain. Trimming left V 3 bases short and J 3 bases short, with 10 bases between. Germline V lookup: CDR1 SGHRS, CDR2 YFSETQ. This CDR3 has 14 residues. The CDR3 protein is CASSSDGFNQPQHF. CDR3 nucleotide sequence: TGCGCCAGCAGCTCGGACGGCTTCAATCAGCCCCAGCATTTT. Full variable domain (remainder filled in from reference TRBV5-1 and TRBJ1-5): KAGVTQTPRYLIKTRGQQVTLSCSPISGHRSVSWYQQTPGQGLQFLFEYFSETQRNKGNFPGRFSGRQFSNSRSEMNVSTLELGDSALYLCASSSDGFNQPQHFGDGTRLSIL.

The chain is built from TRBV7-2 and TRBJ2-7; D is tentatively TRBD1 or TRBD2 (6 bases each). The length of the CDR3 is 15 residues. Germline CDR1 is SGHTA and CDR2 is FQGNSA. The V end was cut by 5 bases, the J end by 5 bases, with 19 bases between. The CDR3 reads CASSQQEGGVHEQYF. CDR3 in DNA: TGTGCCAGCAGCCAACAGGAGGGGGGTGTCCACGAGCAGTACTTC.

V is TRBV12-3 or TRBV12-4 and J is TRBJ2-1, with TRBD1 identical over 8 bases. This CDR3 region has 14 residues. Trimming took 6 bases from V and 9 from J; bases not matched to a gene: 10. CDR3 nucleotides: TGTGCCAGCAGACGTCACATAGACAGGGGTGAGCAGTTCTTC. This codes for CASRRHIDRGEQFF.

The chain links TRBV7-2 to TRBJ1-4; D uncertain. The V end was cut by 1 base, the J end by 8 bases, with 11 bases between. Germline V CDR1 and CDR2: SGHTA, FQGNSA. The CDR3 has 14 amino acids. CDR3 bases: TGTGCCAGCAGCTTAGACAATGCTTCGGAAAAACTGTTTTTT. The encoded protein is CASSLDNASEKLFF.

This clonotype turned up a few times. In nucleotides, the CDR3 is TGTGCCAGCAGCAGACAACCTAAAGGGGTCGCAGATACGCAGTATTTT. Translating gives CASSRQPKGVADTQYF. The chain is built from TRBV11-2 and TRBJ2-3; possible D gene TRBD1, 5 bases. Trimming removed 5 bases from V and 4 bases from J, with 19 bases in between. Germline V CDR1 and CDR2: SGHAT, FQNNGV. The CDR3 consists of 16 residues. The full variable domain, its missing parts supplied by reference TRBV11-2 and TRBJ2-3, is EAGVAQSPRYKIIEKRQSVAFWCNPISGHATLYWYQQILGQGPKLLIQFQNNGVVDDSQLPKDRFSAERLKGVDSTLKIQPAKLEDSAVYLCASSRQPKGVADTQYFGPGTRLTVL.

In its sample, this clonotype was seen a few times. The genes are TRBV7-8 and TRBJ2-2, with 8 bases lining up with TRBD1. Germline V lookup: CDR1 SGHVS, CDR2 FQNEAQ. The CDR3 is 15 residues long. The trim removed 2 bases at V and 6 bases at J, leaving 5 bases unmatched. CDR3 sequence: CASSLSSQGAGELFF. The CDR3 DNA follows: TGTGCCAGCAGCTTATCGTCACAGGGGGCCGGGGAGCTGTTTTTT.

In this sample, this clonotype turned up many times. J is TRBJ2-7 and V is TRBV5-6; no reliable D call. Between the trimmed V and J ends, which lost 2 bases and 2 bases, there was a span of 8 bases. From germline, CDR1 is SGHDT and CDR2 YYEEEE. The CDR3 runs to 13 residues. CDR3 sequence reads: CASSLRSTYEQYF. CDR3 DNA: TGTGCCAGCAGCTTACGATCGACCTACGAGCAGTACTTC.

The DNA for the CDR3 is TGCAGTGCTAGAGATAGCCACCGGGCCCCGAGGTCAGCCCTGAACCAGTACTTC. This gives the protein CSARDSHRAPRSALNQYF. This rearrangement joins TRBV20-1 to TRBJ2-5; D gene uncertain. Germline V gene data show CDR1 as DFQATT and CDR2 as SNEGSKA (reference sequence). Trimming stripped 0 bases from V and 10 bases from J, with 30 bases between. The CDR3 runs 18 residues.

This clonotype was found a few times. The chain recombines TRBV24-1 with TRBJ2-1; TRBD1 agrees at 8 bases. V lost 4 bases to trimming and J lost 5 bases; unmatched junction nucleotides: 6. CDR1 is KGHDR, CDR2 SFDVKD, per germline. This CDR3 comprises 15 residues. The DNA of the CDR3 is TGTGCCACCAGTGACCCCCGGACAGGGCACAATGAGCAGTTCTTC. Translation gives CATSDPRTGHNEQFF.

This clonotype was observed a few times. This chain uses TRBV18 with TRBJ2-3; no clear D gene. The CDR3 sequence is 15 residues long. Germline CDR1 reads KGHSH; CDR2 reads LQKENI. V was trimmed by 1 base and J by 0 bases, leaving 8 bases between them. The CDR3 protein is CASSPLGASTDTQYF. Here the CDR3 DNA reads TGTGCCAGCTCACCACTCGGAGCCAGCACAGATACGCAGTATTTT.

This clonotype was observed a handful of times. The rearrangement links TRBV4-1 to TRBJ1-6; D is undetermined. CDR1 and CDR2 from the germline V gene are MGHRA and YSYEKL. The CDR3 runs to 14 residues. Trimming cost V 2 bases and J 18 bases, with 20 bases left between them. The CDR3 bases are TGCGCCAGCAGCCAATGGCAGGCCAATGTTGGATACCACTTT. It is translated as CASSQWQANVGYHF.

This clonotype was recorded a few times. The rearrangement links TRBV12-3 or TRBV12-4 to TRBJ2-1; D is undetermined. This CDR3 region has 14 residues. V lost 6 bases, J lost 4 bases, and 13 bases lay in between. Written as DNA, the CDR3 is TGTGCCAGCAGCTTCCAAGCCGCATACAATGAGCAGTTCTTC. As protein: CASSFQAAYNEQFF.

V and J are TRBV11-1 and TRBJ2-3, with 14 bases identical to TRBD2. V lost 4 bases and J lost 8; bases outside the gene matches: 17. The CDR3 runs to 19 residues. CDR1 and CDR2 from the germline V gene are SGHAT and FQDESV (reference sequence). As DNA, the CDR3 is TGTGCCAGCAGCTGGCCGGGACTAGCGGGGGAGCCACCTCATCTTACGCAGTATTTT. Amino acid sequence: CASSWPGLAGEPPHLTQYF.

The genes are TRBV20-1 and TRBJ2-1; D gene unclear. V gave up 3 bases and J gave up 3 bases, with 9 bases separating them. The CDR3 extends over 13 amino acids. The germline gives CDR1 DFQATT, CDR2 SNEGSKA (reference sequence). The CDR3 DNA sequence: TGCAGTGCTAGTAGACCACTCTACAATGAGCAGTTCTTC. Protein: CSASRPLYNEQFF.

This clonotype showed up just a few times. The chain links TRBV29-1 to TRBJ2-7; D might be TRBD1 or TRBD2, each matching 6 bases. V was clipped by 0 bases and J by 0 bases, with 9 bases between them. The CDR3 is made up of 14 amino acids. Germline assignment: CDR1 SQVTM and CDR2 ANQGSEA. The CDR3 nucleotides are TGCAGCGTTGAAGATGGGGGGCCCTCCTACGAGCAGTACTTC. Its protein product is CSVEDGGPSYEQYF.

The V call is TRBV30, the J call TRBJ2-1; D is unclear. Trimming took off 2 bases at V and 6 bases at J, with 8 bases between the two ends. Germline V gene data show CDR1 as GTSNPN and CDR2 as SVGIG (reference sequence). The CDR3 extends over 12 amino acids. The DNA for the CDR3 is TGTGCCTGGAGTCGGGTGTCCAATGAGCAGTTCTTC. This sequence encodes CAWSRVSNEQFF.

This clonotype occurred many times. V gene TRBV12-3 or TRBV12-4 combines with J gene TRBJ1-2; 7 nucleotides agree with TRBD1. The CDR3 runs 17 residues. Trimming removed 5 bases from V and 3 bases from J; junction bases left unmatched: 15. CDR3 residues: CASSDRALIGEDYGYTF. CDR3 bases: TGTGCCAGCAGTGACAGGGCTTTAATTGGGGAGGACTATGGCTACACCTTC.

This clonotype has a handful of counts. The chain is built from TRBV10-3 and TRBJ2-3; D not resolved. Germline V gene lookup returns CDR1 ENHRY and CDR2 SYGVKD. Trimming shortened V by 2 bases and J by 7 bases, and 4 bases separated the two germline ends. The CDR3 is made up of 11 amino acids. The CDR3 DNA reads TGTGCCATCAGTGAGGGTTATACGCAGTATTTT. It codes for CAISEGYTQYF.